Below, 9 T cell receptor beta chains from the same sample are listed, as sequenced in a study of shared clonotypes between healthy human individuals. Data came from immunoSEQ multiplex PCR; TCRdb stores just in-frame clones and leaves some out. The sample has about a million clones, 77% seen once. The sequenced sample was memory CD4+ T cells from PBMCs. As for subset: CD45RA-negative fraction. Receptor source: a man aged 18 to 30 in good health. Some clones in this sample may be carry-over from other donors' samples.

The chain links TRBV28 to TRBJ2-2; a weak D match, TRBD2 (5 bases). V lost 6 bases to trimming and J lost 0 bases, with 14 bases between them. Germline loops: CDR1 MDHEN, CDR2 SYDVKM. The length of the CDR3 is 16 residues. CDR3: CASSSTRSTNTGELFF. CDR3 in DNA: TGTGCCAGCAGCTCTACTAGGAGCACGAACACCGGGGAGCTGTTTTTT.

The V call is TRBV7-2, the J call TRBJ2-2, with TRBD2 matching 12 bases. Germline V gene lookup returns CDR1 SGHTA and CDR2 FQGNSA. The ends lost 1 base at V and 7 bases at J; junction bases unmatched: 10. This CDR3 contains 18 residues. Here the CDR3 reads CASSLVSSGRAQGGELFF. The DNA of the CDR3 is TGTGCCAGCAGCTTAGTCTCTAGCGGGAGGGCCCAGGGCGGGGAGCTGTTTTTT. Together with reference TRBV7-2 and TRBJ2-2, the CDR3 gives the full variable domain: GAGVSQSPSNKVTEKGKDVELRCDPISGHTALYWYRQSLGQGLEFLIYFQGNSAPDKSGLPSDRFSAERTGGSVSTLTIQRTQQEDSAVYLCASSLVSSGRAQGGELFFGEGSRLTVL.

This chain links TRBV30 with TRBJ2-5; 7 positions agree with TRBD1. This CDR3 is 16 amino acids long. Looked up from germline, CDR1 is GTSNPN and CDR2 is SVGIG (reference sequence). J gave up 5 bases and V 2 bases, and 14 bases lay outside the gene matches. CDR3 amino acids: CAWSTTPQGWSETQYF. The CDR3 bases are TGTGCCTGGAGTACCACCCCACAGGGGTGGTCGGAGACCCAGTACTTC.

This clone was observed at least ten times. The chain carries TRBV7-9 and TRBJ2-7, with TRBD1 matching 12 bases. V shed 5 bases and J 7 bases; nucleotides not matched to a gene: 6. This CDR3 region has 14 residues. In germline, CDR1 is SEHNR, CDR2 FQNEAQ (reference sequence). CDR3 sequence: CASSRDRGREEQYF. CDR3 in DNA: TGTGCCAGCAGCCGGGACAGGGGGCGCGAGGAGCAGTACTTC.

The CDR3 DNA follows: TGTGCCAGCAGCCAAGAAGGGGCGAAATATGGCTACACCTTC. Its protein is CASSQEGAKYGYTF. The rearrangement links TRBV14 to TRBJ1-2; TRBD1 is a possible D gene (5 bases). The germline V and J ends were trimmed by 0 bases and 5 bases, with 10 bases remaining between them. This CDR3 contains 14 residues. Germline CDR1 reads SGHDN; CDR2 reads FVKESK. The variable domain in full, completed from reference TRBV14 and TRBJ1-2, reads EAGVTQFPSHSVIEKGQTVTLRCDPISGHDNLYWYRRVMGKEIKFLLHFVKESKQDESGMPNNRFLAERTGGTYSTLKVQPAELEDSGVYFCASSQEGAKYGYTFGSGTRLTVV.

The chain employs TRBV5-1 and TRBJ2-7; D gene uncertain. The CDR3 consists of 15 residues. Between the trimmed V and J ends, which lost 0 bases and 0 bases, there was a span of 10 bases. Germline assignment: CDR1 SGHRS and CDR2 YFSETQ. The DNA for the CDR3 is TGCGCCAGCAGCTTGGACGCTGGAAGCTCCTACGAGCAGTACTTC. It translates to CASSLDAGSSYEQYF.

This chain joins TRBV19 and TRBJ1-1; tentatively, D is TRBD1 (5 bases). V was shortened by 7 bases and J by 3 bases, with 15 bases between the two germline ends. From germline, CDR1 is LNHDA and CDR2 SQIVND (reference sequence). CDR3 size: 14 residues. Here the CDR3 DNA reads TGTGCCAGTACCCCCCGGCAGGGAGACACTGAAGCTTTCTTT. Protein: CASTPRQGDTEAFF.

The chain recombines TRBV14 with TRBJ2-5; unclear D gene. V dropped 3 bases and J dropped 1 base, with 18 bases sitting between them. CDR3 length: 17 amino acids. Germline V gene sequence: CDR1 SGHDN, CDR2 FVKESK. The DNA of the CDR3 is TGTGCCAGCAGCCAGGCGCCGGGCCTCCCTCTCCAAGAGACCCAGTACTTC. Amino acid sequence: CASSQAPGLPLQETQYF.

This chain uses TRBV20-1 with TRBJ1-1; D is uncertain. Per germline, CDR1 DFQATT and CDR2 SNEGSKA (reference sequence). The V gene lost 5 bases and the J gene lost 7 bases, with 11 bases spanning the gap. CDR3 size: 11 residues. CDR3 sequence: CSAPNRLEAFF. The DNA for the CDR3 is TGCAGTGCTCCCAACCGACTTGAAGCTTTCTTT.